This TCR beta chain originates from a study of response to subunit inactivated influenza vaccine. Overall study findings and caveats: Few new T cells, the authors suggested, are recruited by each seasonal influenza vaccination.

TCRdb analysed the RT-PCR reads with MiXCR anew, one entry per CDR3 protein. The table lists roughly 700,000 distinct CDR3 sequences, roughly 13% of them singletons. This clonotype was picked up a small number of times. Antigen: not known. V lost 3 bases, J lost 3 bases, and 11 bases stayed unmatched. The CDR3 runs to 15 residues. The germline CDR1 and CDR2 sequences are DFQATT and SNEGSKA (reference sequence). The V and J genes are TRBV20-1 and TRBJ2-7; 7 bases fit TRBD1. The sequence was collected from a man in his fifties or sixties who received an inactivated influenza vaccine. Material: PBMCs from blood, obtained 14 days before vaccination. In nucleotides, the CDR3 is TGCAGTGCTAGGGCCATCCACAGGGGCGGCTACGAGCAGTACTTC. It encodes CSARAIHRGGYEQYF.